A single sample is the source of the 6 T cell receptor beta chains below, sequenced in a study of T cells in localized non-small cell lung cancer. Profiled with immunoSEQ multiplex PCR; TCRdb holds only in-frame clones, not every one. Here the sample spans some 20,000 clones, 90% to 95% being singletons. The sequencing used peripheral blood, collected before any cancer treatment. These receptors were collected from a woman aged 40-69 years with stage I lung adenocarcinoma.

The J gene is TRBJ2-1, the V gene TRBV11-1; the match to TRBD2 covers 13 bases. Germline V lookup: CDR1 SGHAT, CDR2 FQDESV (reference sequence). The CDR3 extends over 19 amino acids. V was clipped by 5 bases and J by 0 bases; unmatched bases: 10. Here the CDR3 reads CASSGPTSGGLLSYNEQFF. The CDR3 coding sequence is TGTGCCAGCAGCGGACCGACTAGCGGGGGGTTACTCTCCTACAATGAGCAGTTCTTC.

The chain carries TRBV11-3 and TRBJ1-3, with a weak D call TRBD1 (5 bases). The CDR3 loop spans 15 amino acids. Per germline, CDR1 SGHNT and CDR2 YENEEA. The V end lost 3 bases, the J end lost 4 bases, and 13 bases lay between the germline ends. The DNA for the CDR3 is TGTGCCAGCAGCTTTTCGGGGCCGTTCGGAAACACCATATATTTT. It encodes CASSFSGPFGNTIYF.

The V call is TRBV11-2, the J call TRBJ1-6; D remains unclear. There are 14 residues in the CDR3. The germline gives CDR1 SGHAT, CDR2 FQNNGV. With 5 bases removed from V and 2 bases from J, the gap between germline ends came to 7 bases. The CDR3 is CASSPGTYNSPLHF. Here the CDR3 DNA reads TGTGCCAGCAGCCCTGGGACCTATAATTCACCCCTCCACTTT.

This clone has more than one count but fewer than ten. The chain carries TRBV10-2 and TRBJ2-1, with D possibly being TRBD1 or TRBD2 (5 bases each). CDR1 and CDR2 from the germline V gene are WSHSY and SAAADI. V dropped 4 bases and J dropped 9 bases, with 13 bases sitting between them. The CDR3 has 13 amino acids. In DNA, the CDR3 is TGCGCCAGCAGTGGCTCCCTGGGGGTTGAGCAGTTCTTC. Translating it yields CASSGSLGVEQFF.

The genes are TRBV6-6 and TRBJ2-1; 13 nucleotides match TRBD2. The CDR3 extends over 15 amino acids. The V gene's germline CDR1 is MNHNY and CDR2 SVGAGI (reference sequence). J gave up 9 bases and V 6 bases, and 8 bases lay outside the gene matches. The CDR3 DNA is TGTGCCAGCAGCAACGGACTAGCGGGGGATATTGAGCAGTTCTTC. Its protein product is CASSNGLAGDIEQFF.

This clone has just one count. The rearrangement links TRBV13 to TRBJ1-3; D is perhaps TRBD1 (5 bases). The V end lost 5 bases, the J end lost 0 bases, and 11 bases lay between the germline ends. CDR1 is PRHDT, CDR2 FYEKMQ, per germline (reference sequence). The CDR3 is made up of 15 amino acids. As DNA, the CDR3 is TGTGCCAGCAGCGCGGGACGGAACTCTGGAAACACCATATATTTT. Amino acids: CASSAGRNSGNTIYF.